The sequence of this TCR beta chain was determined in a study of OX40 agonist ivuxolimab in advanced cancers. Study-level findings and limits: Circulating CD4+ and CD8+ T cells showed clonal expansion by week 6 at 0.1 to 3.0 mg/kg.

Worth noting for this clone: Its antigen is not known.

TCRdb's table, derived via immunoSEQ multiplex PCR, lists solely in-frame clones and lacks some. The table lists about 130,000 clones, about 93% of them singletons. V was pared by 3 bases and J by 2 bases, with 10 bases between. The CDR3 totals 14 residues. Per the germline V gene, CDR1 is LNHDA and CDR2 is SQIVND (reference sequence). This TCR derives from an adult with an advanced solid tumor such as melanoma, head and neck, liver or kidney cancer. Sequencing was performed on CD4+ or CD8+ T cells sorted from blood, taken in a trial of the OX40 agonist ivuxolimab. This chain links TRBV19 with TRBJ2-5; the D is unclear. The CDR3 reads CASSMATSQETQYF. In DNA form, the CDR3 reads TGTGCCAGTAGTATGGCGACCTCACAAGAGACCCAGTACTTC.